Following are 23 T cell receptor beta chains from one sample sequenced in a study of cytomegalovirus exposure and HLA in healthy donors. The PCR used 60 Vbeta and 13 Jbeta primers. TCRdb keeps only in-frame clones here, not all; method: immunoSEQ multiplex PCR. In the table there are over 150,000 clones, roughly 73% of which are singletons. Sample: PBMCs. The receptors were sampled from a male donor in good health and CMV-seronegative.

The chain combines TRBV29-1 with TRBJ1-2; a possible D gene is TRBD1 (6 bases). V gave up 7 bases and J gave up 6 bases, with 24 bases separating them. This CDR3 has 15 residues. Germline-derived CDR1 and CDR2 are SQVTM and ANQGSEA. CDR3 loop: CSADEQGFLDDGYTF. CDR3 in DNA: TGCAGCGCGGACGAACAGGGCTTTCTAGATGATGGCTACACCTTC.

This chain joins TRBV18 and TRBJ2-1; 8 positions agree with TRBD2. The CDR3 sequence is 18 residues long. CDR1 and CDR2 (germline): KGHSH, LQKENI. V lost 3 bases and J lost 3; bases outside the gene matches: 13. This CDR3 is CASSPRSPGGEGYNEQFF. Written as DNA, the CDR3 is TGTGCCAGCTCACCCCGGTCTCCGGGGGGGGAAGGCTACAATGAGCAGTTCTTC.

The V and J genes are TRBV5-6 and TRBJ1-1; D is unresolved. Trimming cost V 6 bases and J 0 bases, with 15 bases left between them. CDR3 length: 15 residues. The germline V gene encodes CDR1 SGHDT and CDR2 YYEEEE. DNA for the CDR3: TGTGCCAGCACCACCACCTTGGCCATGAACACTGAAGCTTTCTTT. It is translated as CASTTTLAMNTEAFF.

The chain recombines TRBV5-1 with TRBJ2-1; 7 positions match TRBD2. The CDR3 totals 15 residues. Looked up from germline, CDR1 is SGHRS and CDR2 is YFSETQ. The J segment lost 3 bases and the V segment lost 7 bases, leaving 10 bases of the junction unmatched. The CDR3 reads CASPASGEVYNEQFF. The CDR3 nucleotides are TGCGCCAGCCCCGCTAGCGGAGAGGTCTACAATGAGCAGTTCTTC. Drawing the rest from reference TRBV5-1 and TRBJ2-1, the complete variable domain is KAGVTQTPRYLIKTRGQQVTLSCSPISGHRSVSWYQQTPGQGLQFLFEYFSETQRNKGNFPGRFSGRQFSNSRSEMNVSTLELGDSALYLCASPASGEVYNEQFFGPGTRLTVL.

The rearrangement links TRBV7-9 to TRBJ1-2; 7 positions match TRBD1. The CDR3 loop spans 14 amino acids. Germline trimming cut 5 bases from V and 6 bases from J; bases unmatched to any gene: 9. Germline loops: CDR1 SEHNR, CDR2 FQNEAQ (reference sequence). The CDR3 DNA reads TGTGCCAGCAGCCCGACAGGGTCCGACCATGGCTACACCTTC. Translating gives CASSPTGSDHGYTF.

This chain uses TRBV11-1 with TRBJ2-3, with D possibly matching TRBD1 (5 bases). The CDR3 runs 14 residues. V gave up 5 bases and J gave up 6 bases, with 15 bases separating them. CDR1 is SGHAT, CDR2 FQDESV, per germline (reference sequence). The DNA of the CDR3 is TGTGCCAGCAGCCCTCAGGGTCTCACGGATACGCAGTATTTT. Protein product: CASSPQGLTDTQYF.

The CDR3 sequence is CASSRGLKNTGELFF. CDR3 nucleotide sequence: TGCGCCAGCAGCCGTGGCCTCAAGAACACCGGGGAGCTGTTTTTT. This chain uses TRBV5-1 with TRBJ2-2; D ambiguous. Trimming took off 4 bases at V and 1 base at J, with 11 bases between the two ends. The CDR3 spans 15 residues. Germline CDR1 SGHRS, CDR2 YFSETQ.

This chain connects TRBV7-2 to TRBJ2-7; D is perhaps TRBD2 (5 bases). The germline V gene has CDR1 SGHTA and CDR2 FQGNSA. V was trimmed by 5 bases and J by 7 bases, leaving 18 bases between them. The CDR3 runs to 14 residues. CDR3 protein: CASSLVQRVGEQYF. The CDR3 DNA is TGTGCCAGCAGCCTAGTCCAGAGGGTGGGGGAGCAGTACTTC.

This chain connects TRBV10-3 to TRBJ2-5; 7 bases are a match to TRBD2. The germline CDR1 and CDR2 sequences are ENHRY and SYGVKD. The CDR3 is made up of 12 amino acids. Trimming cost V 7 bases and J 12 bases; bases outside gene matches: 11. The CDR3: CAITQAPLAEYF. The CDR3, as DNA: TGTGCCATCACGCAGGCCCCTCTAGCGGAGTACTTC.

This chain connects TRBV29-1 to TRBJ2-1, with 7 nucleotides matching TRBD1. V dropped 0 bases and J dropped 5; count of bases not matched to a gene: 7. The CDR3 is made up of 15 amino acids. Germline V gives CDR1 SQVTM, CDR2 ANQGSEA. CDR3 coding DNA: TGCAGCGTTGAAGATCTAGGGGGCGGAGACAATGAGCAGTTCTTC. Its translation: CSVEDLGGGDNEQFF.

This rearrangement joins TRBV5-1 to TRBJ2-7; the D gene is possibly TRBD2 (5 bases). CDR3 length: 13 amino acids. Looked up from germline, CDR1 is SGHRS and CDR2 is YFSETQ. V was clipped by 2 bases and J by 6 bases, with 12 bases between them. In DNA, the CDR3 is TGCGCCAGCAGCTTTGGACTTTACCGCGAGCAGTACTTC. Its protein product is CASSFGLYREQYF.

This clone appeared a few times. This chain connects TRBV15 to TRBJ2-5; TRBD2 matches 7 bases. The end of the DNA fits TRBJ2-7 better, so the J call may be wrong. Per the germline V gene, CDR1 is LNHNV and CDR2 is YYDKDF (reference sequence). The CDR3 extends over 15 amino acids. The DNA for the CDR3 is TGTGCCACCAGCAGAGCCCCGGGACTAACCTACGAGCAGTACTTC. Translating it yields CATSRAPGLTYEQYF.

This chain connects TRBV27 to TRBJ2-5, with unresolved D. Germline V lookup: CDR1 MNHEY, CDR2 SMNVEV (reference sequence). V shed 11 bases and J shed 5 bases, with 27 bases lying between them. The CDR3 is made up of 16 amino acids. In nucleotides, the CDR3 is TGTGCCTCAAAGACACCTCAGTCGACCTCTGCGGAGACCCAGTACTTC. Translation: CASKTPQSTSAETQYF.

The chain combines TRBV27 with TRBJ1-1, with a weak D call TRBD1 (5 bases). CDR3 size: 14 residues. The V end lost 6 bases, the J end lost 1 base, and 12 bases lay between the germline ends. The germline gives CDR1 MNHEY, CDR2 SMNVEV (reference sequence). CDR3 residues: CASREGLGNTEAFF. The CDR3 region has the DNA TGTGCCAGCAGGGAGGGGTTGGGGAACACTGAAGCTTTCTTT.

The chain uses TRBV5-6 and TRBJ1-1; 7 bases are shared with TRBD1. The length of the CDR3 is 16 residues. With 1 base clipped from V and 1 base from J, the junction kept 7 bases outside the gene matches. Germline lookup yields CDR1 SGHDT and CDR2 YYEEEE. This chain's CDR3 is CASSLQGGASNTEAFF. The CDR3 DNA follows: TGTGCCAGCAGCTTGCAAGGGGGCGCCTCGAACACTGAAGCTTTCTTT.

This clone has only one observation. The chain employs TRBV7-9 and TRBJ2-1, with 13 bases lining up with TRBD2. The CDR3 is 18 amino acids. The germline V gene has CDR1 SEHNR and CDR2 FQNEAQ (reference sequence). Trimming at V came to 4 bases and at J to 8 bases, leaving 14 bases not matched to a gene. CDR3 region: CASSSYFWTSGSSYEQFF. The CDR3 nucleotides are TGTGCCAGCAGCTCATACTTCTGGACTAGCGGGAGTAGCTATGAGCAGTTCTTC.

The chain joins TRBV29-1 to TRBJ1-2; D gene uncertain. V lost 6 bases and J 8 bases, leaving 19 bases between the germline ends. The CDR3 runs to 13 residues. The germline gives CDR1 SQVTM, CDR2 ANQGSEA. The CDR3 region is CSVRAGPGGGYTF. As DNA, the CDR3 is TGCAGCGTGAGGGCCGGCCCAGGAGGGGGCTACACCTTC.

The chain links TRBV2 to TRBJ2-1; 14 bases align to TRBD2. Germline V gene lookup returns CDR1 SNHLY and CDR2 FYNNEI. CDR3 length: 15 amino acids. The V segment lost 7 bases and the J segment 5 bases; nucleotides outside the gene matches: 4. CDR3 DNA sequence: TGTGCCAGCACTTTGGGACTAGCGGGGGACAATGAGCAGTTCTTC. Encoded protein: CASTLGLAGDNEQFF.

V gene TRBV5-1 combines with J gene TRBJ1-2; D perhaps matches TRBD1 (6 bases). Trimming took off 0 bases at V and 8 bases at J, with 23 bases between the two ends. Looked up from germline, CDR1 is SGHRS and CDR2 is YFSETQ. The CDR3 extends over 17 amino acids. DNA for the CDR3: TGCGCCAGCAGCTTGGGGGGAGCGGGGGCATCCTCCTCCGGCTACACCTTC. It codes for CASSLGGAGASSSGYTF.

The chain links TRBV2 to TRBJ1-1; no clear D gene. Germline V gene lookup returns CDR1 SNHLY and CDR2 FYNNEI. CDR3 length: 14 residues. Trimming cost V 4 bases and J 5 bases, with 14 bases left between them. The CDR3 here is CASSVVGFGTEAFF. The CDR3, as DNA: TGTGCCAGCAGTGTGGTTGGCTTCGGGACTGAAGCTTTCTTT.

The chain uses TRBV18 and TRBJ2-5; 9 bases match TRBD1. Germline V CDR1 and CDR2: KGHSH, LQKENI. This CDR3 has 14 residues. V was clipped by 6 bases and J by 5 bases; unmatched bases: 7. The CDR3 DNA reads TGTGCCAGCTCCCAAACGACAGGGGGGGAGACCCAGTACTTC. This sequence encodes CASSQTTGGETQYF.

In its sample, this clone was seen once. This rearrangement joins TRBV18 to TRBJ2-7, with D possibly matching TRBD2 (5 bases). The CDR3 is 15 amino acids. V lost 2 bases and J lost 9, with 20 bases in between. CDR1 is KGHSH, CDR2 LQKENI, per germline. CDR3 nucleotides: TGTGCCAGCTCACCATCAACGGGTAGCGCCGCCGTGCAGTACTTC. Its translation: CASSPSTGSAAVQYF. The full variable domain, in which reference TRBV18 and TRBJ2-7 provide the parts outside the CDR3, is NAGVMQNPRHLVRRRGQEARLRCSPMKGHSHVYWYRQLPEEGLKFMVYLQKENIIDESGMPKERFSAEFPKEGPSILRIQQVVRGDSAAYFCASSPSTGSAAVQYFGPGTRLTVT.

The chain couples TRBV7-9 to TRBJ2-7, with TRBD2 identical over 10 bases. J lost 7 bases, V lost 1 base, and 10 bases had no gene match. The germline V gene encodes CDR1 SEHNR and CDR2 FQNEAQ (reference sequence). The length of the CDR3 is 16 residues. CDR3 DNA sequence: TGTGCCAGCAGCTTAGATAATAGCGGGGGGAAATTGGAGCAGTACTTC. Encoded protein: CASSLDNSGGKLEQYF.